Ten or more counts support the clone carrying this T cell receptor beta chain. Its matching antigen is unknown. The source of the sample is a study of read filtering for tumor transcriptome and immune sequencing. Study details: DNase treatment preceded whole-transcriptome library preparation. Study outcomes and limitations: The sorted CD138-negative fraction was a mixed bone marrow immune population, not purified T cells. Around 82% of IR-seq clonotypes had a single read, yet these held approximately 4% of reads.

The germline CDR1 and CDR2 sequences are SGHDN and FVKESK. This CDR3 is built from 13 residues. V gave up 2 bases and J gave up 7 bases, with 12 bases separating them. The library was built from about 400 ng RNA with molecular barcoded adaptors for alpha/delta and beta/gamma chains. TCRdb re-derived calls from the reads in MiXCR, one entry per CDR3 protein. The data hold 65,000 or so distinct CDR3 sequences, with around 20% observed a single time. V is TRBV14 and J is TRBJ2-7; D call uncertain. Sequencing was carried out using a population of CD138-negative cells sorted from bone marrow. The clonotype comes from a donor aged 40 or older with multiple myeloma. CDR3 DNA: TGTGCCAGCAGCCAAATCTCCTCGGCAGAGCAGTACTTC. Its protein product is CASSQISSAEQYF.